The next 22 T cell receptor beta chains were all read from a single sample in a study of cytomegalovirus exposure and HLA in healthy donors. PCR employed 60 Vbeta and 13 Jbeta primers. Method: immunoSEQ multiplex PCR; TCRdb's copy keeps in-frame clones and lacks some. The table records about 120,000 clones, roughly 15% of them present only once. Sequenced input: PBMCs. These receptors all stem from a female donor in good health and CMV-seropositive.

This chain connects TRBV7-9 to TRBJ1-5; D is unresolved. This CDR3 comprises 12 residues. Germline V gene data show CDR1 as SEHNR and CDR2 as FQNEAQ (reference sequence). V lost 8 bases, J lost 7 bases, and 12 bases lay in between. The CDR3 DNA follows: TGTGCCAGCTCTTGGGCAGGACAGCCCCAGCATTTT. This translates into CASSWAGQPQHF.

The CDR3 DNA sequence: TGTGCCAGCAGCCAAGAAACAGGCAATCAGCCCCAGCATTTT. Encoded protein: CASSQETGNQPQHF. The chain joins TRBV4-2 to TRBJ1-5; D is uncertain. This CDR3 region has 14 residues. The V end was cut by 0 bases, the J end by 2 bases, with 5 bases between. Germline loops: CDR1 LGHNA, CDR2 YNFKEQ.

The chain recombines TRBV5-1 with TRBJ1-4; TRBD1 matches at 7 bases. CDR3 length: 15 residues. The junction had 12 bases not matched to a gene; V was cut back by 5 bases and J by 8 bases. Germline assignment: CDR1 SGHRS and CDR2 YFSETQ. The CDR3 loop is CASRLKGALREKLFF. CDR3 in DNA: TGCGCCAGCAGATTAAAGGGGGCCCTTCGCGAAAAACTGTTTTTT.

The CDR3 is CASTEGLAGTDTQYF. CDR3 DNA: TGTGCCAGCACCGAGGGACTAGCGGGGACAGATACGCAGTATTTT. V gene TRBV2 combines with J gene TRBJ2-3; 13 bases fit TRBD2. Looked up from germline, CDR1 is SNHLY and CDR2 is FYNNEI. There are 15 residues in the CDR3. The trim removed 7 bases at V and 3 bases at J, leaving 4 bases unmatched. Complete variable domain (other parts from reference TRBV2 and TRBJ2-3): EPEVTQTPSHQVTQMGQEVILRCVPISNHLYFYWYRQILGQKVEFLVSFYNNEISEKSEIFDDQFSVERPDGSNFTLKIRSTKLEDSAMYFCASTEGLAGTDTQYFGPGTRLTVL.

The V gene is TRBV29-1, the J gene TRBJ1-1; 10 bases agree with TRBD1. The CDR3 spans 15 residues. After removal of 6 bases from V and 0 bases from J, the junction contained 7 bases not matched to a gene. CDR1 is SQVTM, CDR2 ANQGSEA, per germline. The CDR3 coding sequence is TGCAGCGTGACAGGGGGCGAGATGGTGAACACTGAAGCTTTCTTT. Translated: CSVTGGEMVNTEAFF.

The gene calls are TRBV6-1 and TRBJ1-3; TRBD1 matches 8 bases. With V trimmed by 6 bases and J by 4 bases, 8 bases remained unmatched. CDR1 is MNHNS, CDR2 SASEGT, per germline. CDR3 length: 15 residues. This CDR3 is CASRATQGAGNTIYF. The CDR3 nucleotides are TGTGCCAGCAGGGCGACCCAGGGGGCAGGAAACACCATATATTTT.

This clone was observed at least ten times. The chain is built from TRBV4-3 and TRBJ2-2; TRBD2 matches at 7 bases. V was clipped by 3 bases and J by 4 bases; unmatched bases: 8. CDR1 and CDR2 (germline): LGHNA, YSLEER. The length of the CDR3 is 16 residues. DNA for the CDR3: TGCGCCAGCAGCCATCAGCGGGACTTGACCACCGGGGAGCTGTTTTTT. Amino acid sequence: CASSHQRDLTTGELFF.

The chain recombines TRBV7-9 with TRBJ1-2, with D hard to call. V dropped 5 bases and J dropped 4 bases, with 8 bases sitting between them. This CDR3 contains 12 residues. CDR1 and CDR2 (germline): SEHNR, FQNEAQ (reference sequence). The CDR3 nucleotides read TGTGCCAGCAGCCCCGGGAGCTATGGCTACACCTTC. This gives the protein CASSPGSYGYTF.

The V and J genes are TRBV7-9 and TRBJ2-7; D not certain. Per the germline V gene, CDR1 is SEHNR and CDR2 is FQNEAQ (reference sequence). This CDR3 region has 14 residues. Trimming took 5 bases from V and 0 from J, leaving 11 bases between them. CDR3 nucleotides: TGTGCCAGCAGCCCAACACACAACTCCTACGAGCAGTACTTC. It translates to CASSPTHNSYEQYF.

This clone showed up just a few times. The rearrangement uses TRBV6-1 and TRBJ1-2, with a weak D call TRBD1 (5 bases). Between the trimmed V and J ends, which lost 8 bases and 4 bases, there was a span of 14 bases. Germline V lookup: CDR1 MNHNS, CDR2 SASEGT. The CDR3 has 13 amino acids. The CDR3 reads CASPDRGGYGYTF. CDR3 DNA sequence: TGTGCCAGCCCCGATAGGGGCGGCTATGGCTACACCTTC.

There are a few counts of this clone. The chain uses TRBV28 and TRBJ2-7; the match to TRBD1 covers 12 bases. This CDR3 has 16 residues. V shed 6 bases and J 5 bases; nucleotides not matched to a gene: 11. CDR1 is MDHEN and CDR2 is SYDVKM in the germline V gene. This CDR3 is CASSSVAGTGGNEQYF. In DNA form, the CDR3 reads TGTGCCAGCAGCAGTGTAGCCGGGACAGGGGGCAACGAGCAGTACTTC.

The chain is built from TRBV28 and TRBJ1-2; 8 bases map to TRBD1. The germline CDR1 and CDR2 sequences are MDHEN and SYDVKM. The CDR3 length is 15 residues. The junction had 8 bases not matched to a gene; V was cut back by 4 bases and J by 4 bases. DNA of the CDR3: TGTGCCAGCAGTTCTCCCGGGACAGGTGTCTATGGCTACACCTTC. Translated, it gives CASSSPGTGVYGYTF.

The rearrangement uses TRBV2 and TRBJ2-5, with D unresolved. The end of the DNA fits TRBJ2-7 better, so the J call may be wrong. Germline loops: CDR1 SNHLY, CDR2 FYNNEI. CDR3 length: 11 amino acids. The chain's CDR3 is CASSEYYEQYF. CDR3 nucleotides: TGTGCCAGCAGTGAATACTACGAGCAGTACTTC.

The J gene is TRBJ2-7, the V gene TRBV29-1, with D possibly matching TRBD1 (5 bases). The V end was cut by 4 bases, the J end by 2 bases, with 15 bases between. CDR3 length: 14 amino acids. The germline V gene encodes CDR1 SQVTM and CDR2 ANQGSEA. The CDR3 sequence is CSVVKGNRAYEQYF. CDR3 sequence (DNA): TGCAGCGTTGTTAAGGGGAATAGGGCCTACGAGCAGTACTTC.

This rearrangement joins TRBV20-1 to TRBJ2-1, with D maybe TRBD2 (5 bases). Germline V gives CDR1 DFQATT, CDR2 SNEGSKA (reference sequence). This CDR3 is built from 11 residues. The ends were cut back, 6 bases at V and 7 bases at J, with 10 bases in the middle. The CDR3 region has the DNA TGCAGTGCAGGAACGGGGAATGAGCAGTTCTTC. Protein: CSAGTGNEQFF.

This clone has just a few counts. The chain uses TRBV6-6 and TRBJ1-4, with 10 bases that match TRBD1. Trimming removed 2 bases from V and 6 bases from J; junction bases left unmatched: 3. CDR1 MNHNY and CDR2 SVGAGI come from the germline V gene (reference sequence). This CDR3 contains 15 residues. This chain's CDR3 is CASSYIGQGDEKLFF. CDR3 nucleotide sequence: TGTGCCAGCAGTTACATTGGACAGGGGGATGAAAAACTGTTTTTT.

In its sample, this clone was seen a few times. The gene calls are TRBV5-1 and TRBJ2-3, with 10 bases lining up with TRBD2. Germline lookup yields CDR1 SGHRS and CDR2 YFSETQ. The CDR3 spans 15 residues. Losses at the gene ends were 3 bases for V and 4 bases for J; bases not matched to a gene: 5. CDR3 loop: CASSSLAGVADTQYF. Written as DNA, the CDR3 is TGCGCCAGCAGCTCCCTAGCGGGAGTCGCAGATACGCAGTATTTT.

The rearrangement joins TRBV10-3 to TRBJ2-7; TRBD2 might be the D (5 bases). This CDR3 is 13 amino acids long. From germline, CDR1 is ENHRY and CDR2 SYGVKD. The V end lost 11 bases, the J end lost 5 bases, and 19 bases lay between the germline ends. The CDR3 reads CAAQGLTRDEQYF. DNA of the CDR3: TGTGCCGCGCAAGGACTGACTCGCGACGAGCAGTACTTC.

The table lists this clone with a few counts. J is TRBJ1-5 and V is TRBV2, with D possibly being TRBD1 (6 bases). The CDR3 spans 15 residues. V lost 8 bases and J 5 bases, leaving 19 bases between the germline ends. Germline-derived CDR1 and CDR2 are SNHLY and FYNNEI. CDR3: CASQVDSLPDQPQHF. Here the CDR3 DNA reads TGTGCCAGCCAAGTGGACAGCCTACCCGATCAGCCCCAGCATTTT.

The gene calls are TRBV7-8 and TRBJ1-5; D is possibly TRBD1 (5 bases). V was shortened by 0 bases and J by 6 bases, with 18 bases between the two germline ends. The germline V gene encodes CDR1 SGHVS and CDR2 FQNEAQ. The CDR3 is 17 residues long. For the CDR3, the DNA is TGTGCCAGCAGCTTAGCCCGGGGGGTCATTATTAGTCAGCCCCAGCATTTT. Amino acid sequence: CASSLARGVIISQPQHF.

V is TRBV7-9 and J is TRBJ2-7, with TRBD2 matching over 8 bases. Unmatched junction bases numbered 6, after V lost 5 bases and J lost 0 bases. This CDR3 comprises 15 residues. Germline V gene sequence: CDR1 SEHNR, CDR2 FQNEAQ (reference sequence). CDR3 DNA sequence: TGTGCCAGCAGCGCTAGCGGGCGCAGCTCCTACGAGCAGTACTTC. Translated, it gives CASSASGRSSYEQYF.

The chain links TRBV6-1 to TRBJ2-1, with 9 positions matching TRBD1. Germline V gene data show CDR1 as MNHNS and CDR2 as SASEGT. The ends lost 8 bases at V and 5 bases at J; junction bases unmatched: 4. This CDR3 has 13 amino acids. CDR3 loop: CASLRTGDNEQFF. The CDR3 DNA reads TGTGCCAGCTTAAGGACAGGGGACAATGAGCAGTTCTTC.